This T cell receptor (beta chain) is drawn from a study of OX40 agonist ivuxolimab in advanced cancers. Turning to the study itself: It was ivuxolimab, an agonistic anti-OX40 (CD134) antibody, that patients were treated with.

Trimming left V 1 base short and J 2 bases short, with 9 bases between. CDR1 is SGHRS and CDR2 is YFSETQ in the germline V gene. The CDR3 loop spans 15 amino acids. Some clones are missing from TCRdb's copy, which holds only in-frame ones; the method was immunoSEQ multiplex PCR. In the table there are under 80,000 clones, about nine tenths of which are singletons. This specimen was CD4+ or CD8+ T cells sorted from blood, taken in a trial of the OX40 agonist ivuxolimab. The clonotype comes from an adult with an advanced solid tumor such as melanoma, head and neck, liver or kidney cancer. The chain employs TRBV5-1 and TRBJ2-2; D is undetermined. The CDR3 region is CASSLKAANTGELFF. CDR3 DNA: TGCGCCAGCAGCTTGAAAGCAGCAAACACCGGGGAGCTGTTTTTT.